Listed below are T cell receptor beta chains from one sample, sequenced in a study of early T cells in non-severe SARS-CoV-2 infection. TCRdb fed the 5' RACE reads into MiXCR, producing one record per CDR3 protein. The table includes fewer than 100,000 distinct CDR3 sequences, approximately 9.1% detected once. Sequenced: whole blood. The receptors were gathered from an adult who was a healthcare worker with PCR-confirmed SARS-CoV-2 infection or an uninfected control (not recorded which). Each CDR3 is given without its conserved first and last residue. Each record gives: V gene, J gene, D gene, CDR3 protein. The D gene is left open where the match is weak.

>TRBV19|TRBJ2-3|TRBD2
ASSITVSGRDTDTQY
>TRBV20-1|TRBJ2-3|-
SARVETFTDTQY
>TRBV11-2|TRBJ2-3|TRBD2
ASSQRGRTDTQY
>TRBV20-1|TRBJ2-1|TRBD2
SAKVLAGVNEQF
>TRBV28|TRBJ1-5|TRBD1
ASSLRQGWSNQPQH
>TRBV20-1|TRBJ2-5|TRBD2
SASPQREGETQY
>TRBV28|TRBJ2-7|-
ASRTDSSGPGPLGEQY
>TRBV25-1|TRBJ1-1|-
ASSRNPGTPTEAF
>TRBV5-1|TRBJ2-2|-
ASSLTATGELF
>TRBV28|TRBJ1-1|TRBD1
ASSAPGTGRAAF
>TRBV24-1|TRBJ2-2|TRBD2
ATSLSGSGSPGELF
>TRBV4-2|TRBJ2-1|-
ASSQEEGDRLGQF
>TRBV5-1|TRBJ2-7|-
ASSWAGASYEQY
>TRBV7-9|TRBJ2-5|TRBD2
ASSHFLAGQETQY
>TRBV11-2|TRBJ2-5|TRBD2
ASSLLAGTSGTQY
>TRBV18|TRBJ1-1|-
ASSPQERVTEAF
>TRBV5-1|TRBJ2-1|-
ASSLRVTGNEQF
>TRBV7-8|TRBJ2-1|-
ASSPIGPVF
>TRBV7-3|TRBJ2-2|-
ASSLGLGELF
>TRBV19|TRBJ1-5|TRBD1
ASSRGQINQPQH
>TRBV7-2|TRBJ2-3|-
ASSPWSADTQY
>TRBV7-8|TRBJ2-7|-
ASSLGAGYEQY
>TRBV24-1|TRBJ2-1|TRBD2
ATSDLSGGSYNEQF
>TRBV25-1|TRBJ1-6|-
ASRPVIYNSPLH
>TRBV7-9|TRBJ2-1|-
ASSSPGINEQF
>TRBV6-2/TRBV6-3|TRBJ2-3|-
ASSYLGLKY
>TRBV30|TRBJ2-7|-
AWSFHGTGPGYEQY
>TRBV27|TRBJ2-2|-
ASSLGNTGELF
>TRBV3-1|TRBJ2-5|-
ASRPTSSVQETQY
>TRBV19|TRBJ2-1|-
ASRPLVGRDSYNEQF
>TRBV11-2|TRBJ2-1|TRBD2
ASSLERGSAYNEQF
>TRBV7-9|TRBJ2-5|-
ASSPLLGGPETQY
>TRBV2|TRBJ2-5|TRBD2
ASSEKSSGLKYQETQY
>TRBV6-4|TRBJ2-1|-
ASSRGSYNEQF
>TRBV20-1|TRBJ2-1|TRBD2
SARDPWGRASNEQF
>TRBV28|TRBJ1-1|-
ASSPGGSSRTEAF
>TRBV7-2|TRBJ2-7|-
ASSPEPRGPYEQY
>TRBV3-1|TRBJ2-1|TRBD2
ASSGTNNEQF
>TRBV11-2|TRBJ2-7|TRBD2
ASSADTSGRQY
>TRBV7-9|TRBJ1-3|-
ASSLGGALLSGNTIY
>TRBV7-9|TRBJ2-6|-
ASSPPGANVLT
>TRBV4-1|TRBJ2-1|-
ASSQEPAGTSYNEQF
>TRBV27|TRBJ2-1|TRBD2
ASSPPGLALYNEQF
>TRBV20-1|TRBJ2-1|TRBD2
SGPWTSGSGGSYNEQF
>TRBV10-3|TRBJ2-2|-
AISAGNTGELF
>TRBV4-1|TRBJ2-7|TRBD2
ASSQERWTSGYEQY